This TCR beta chain appears in the sequencing data of a study of T cell repertoires in cytomegalovirus infection. Background on the study: CMV epitopes in the study were HLA-C-restricted (recently identified) and HLA-B-restricted (well studied). Carrying CMV and the relevant HLA type showed in public TCR beta signatures.

MiXCR, run by TCRdb on the reads, gives a single entry per CDR3 protein. The sample includes a few hundred thousand distinct CDR3 sequences, about 33% of them seen just once. Trimming took 3 bases from V and 4 from J; bases not matched to a gene: 8. CDR3 length: 16 amino acids. Germline CDR1 is MDHEN and CDR2 is SYDVKM. As to this clonotype: The antigen remains undetermined.

Regarding the study as a whole: The response measured ex vivo was dominated by TCR beta clonotypes (HLA-C-restricted and CMV-specific).

The chain is built from TRBV28 and TRBJ2-1, with 8 positions matching TRBD2. Sequenced here: cultured PBMCs, sampled from culture after CMV antigen stimulation. The receptor comes from a human donor in good health (CMV status not recorded). Some clones in this sample may be carry-over from other donors' samples. The CDR3 DNA follows: TGTGCCAGCAGTTTTGTTGGGACTAGGGATTACAATGAGCAGTTCTTC. Amino acids: CASSFVGTRDYNEQFF.